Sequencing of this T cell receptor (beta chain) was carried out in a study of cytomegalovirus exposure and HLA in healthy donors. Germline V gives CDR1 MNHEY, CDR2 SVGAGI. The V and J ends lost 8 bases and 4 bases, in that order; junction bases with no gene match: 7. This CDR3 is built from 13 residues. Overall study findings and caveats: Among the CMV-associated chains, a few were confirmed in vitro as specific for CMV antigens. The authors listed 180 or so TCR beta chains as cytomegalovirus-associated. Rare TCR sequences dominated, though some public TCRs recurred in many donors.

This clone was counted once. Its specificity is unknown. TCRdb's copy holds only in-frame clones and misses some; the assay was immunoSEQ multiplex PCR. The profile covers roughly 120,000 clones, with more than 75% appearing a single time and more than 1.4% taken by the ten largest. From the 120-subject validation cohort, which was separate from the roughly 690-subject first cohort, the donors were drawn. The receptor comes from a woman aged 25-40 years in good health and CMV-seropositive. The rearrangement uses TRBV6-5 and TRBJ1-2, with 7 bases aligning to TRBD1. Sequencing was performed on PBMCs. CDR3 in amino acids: CASGGTAPYGYTF. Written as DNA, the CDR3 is TGTGCCAGCGGAGGGACAGCCCCCTATGGCTACACCTTC.